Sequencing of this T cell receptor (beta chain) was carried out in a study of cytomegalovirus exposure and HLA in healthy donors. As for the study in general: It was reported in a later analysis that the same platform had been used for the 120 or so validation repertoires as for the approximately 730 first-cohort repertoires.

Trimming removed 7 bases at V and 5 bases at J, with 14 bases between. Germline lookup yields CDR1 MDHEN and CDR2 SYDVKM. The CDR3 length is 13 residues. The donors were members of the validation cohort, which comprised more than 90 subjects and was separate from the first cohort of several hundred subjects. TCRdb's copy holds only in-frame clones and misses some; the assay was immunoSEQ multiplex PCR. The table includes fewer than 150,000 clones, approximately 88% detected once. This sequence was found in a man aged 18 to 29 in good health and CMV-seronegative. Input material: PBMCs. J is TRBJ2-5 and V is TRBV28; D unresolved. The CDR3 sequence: CASKIGSWETQYF. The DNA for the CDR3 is TGTGCCAGCAAGATTGGCTCCTGGGAGACCCAGTACTTC. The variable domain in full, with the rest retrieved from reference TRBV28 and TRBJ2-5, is DVKVTQSSRYLVKRTGEKVFLECVQDMDHENMFWYRQDPGLGLRLIYFSYDVKMKEKGDIPEGYSVSREKKERFSLILESASTNQTSMYLCASKIGSWETQYFGPGTRLLVL.